A single sample is the source of the 25 T cell receptor beta chains below, sequenced in a study of identical twins (dated by TCRdb to the mid-2010s). The library was obtained by 5' RACE. TCRdb lists the instrument as Illumina HiSeq 2000. TCRdb ran its own pipeline on the public reads, namely fastp trimming at Q25 and MiXCR clone calling, and kept in-frame beta chains. Identical CDR3 proteins give one entry, which carries the most common genes and DNA. The sample yields approximately 600,000 distinct CDR3 sequences; roughly 7.1% were counted once. Clones ranked in the top ten supply roughly 1.5% of the sample. Another study also made use of these data, one on yellow fever vaccine responses in identical twins.

Sequenced material: PBMCs. The source of these receptors is a woman aged 18-29 years in good health.

This clonotype was detected only a few times. The chain combines TRBV6-2 or TRBV6-3 with TRBJ2-7, with 7 bases lining up with TRBD1. V was clipped by 5 bases and J by 0 bases; unmatched bases: 4. There are 14 residues in the CDR3. Germline V CDR1 and CDR2: MNHEY, SVGEGT. This CDR3 is CASSKQGYSYEQYV. CDR3 in DNA: TGTGCCAGCAGTAAACAGGGGTACTCCTACGAGCAGTACGTC.

This clonotype was seen more than once but under ten times. The chain joins TRBV20-1 to TRBJ2-3; maybe TRBD1 (6 bases). From germline, CDR1 is DFQATT and CDR2 SNEGSKA (reference sequence). V was shortened by 3 bases and J by 0 bases, with 19 bases between the two germline ends. The CDR3 has 17 amino acids. The DNA for the CDR3 is TGCAGTGCTAGGCCCACAGGGCAGCGCTTAAGCACAGATACGCAGTATTTT. As protein: CSARPTGQRLSTDTQYF.

This clonotype occurred many times. The rearrangement uses TRBV29-1 and TRBJ1-1; D unresolved. V gave up 0 bases and J gave up 4 bases, with 6 bases separating them. This CDR3 region has 12 residues. Germline CDR1 SQVTM, CDR2 ANQGSEA. The CDR3 DNA follows: TGCAGCGTTGAAGACGTGGGCACTGAAGCTTTCTTT. It specifies CSVEDVGTEAFF.

This clonotype has just a few counts. V gene TRBV20-1 combines with J gene TRBJ1-4; no definite D call. The CDR3 spans 13 residues. The germline gives CDR1 DFQATT, CDR2 SNEGSKA (reference sequence). The V end was cut by 4 bases, the J end by 7 bases, with 13 bases between. The CDR3 spells CSAIQSEGEKLFF. In DNA form, the CDR3 reads TGCAGTGCTATTCAATCAGAGGGTGAAAAACTGTTTTTT.

This clonotype was counted at least ten times. The chain couples TRBV29-1 to TRBJ1-2; TRBD1 agrees at 8 bases. With V trimmed by 5 bases and J by 3 bases, 17 bases remained unmatched. The CDR3 has 17 amino acids. Germline V lookup: CDR1 SQVTM, CDR2 ANQGSEA. This chain's CDR3 is CSVQLRTGRPLDYGYTF. For the CDR3, the DNA is TGCAGCGTTCAATTACGGACAGGGCGGCCTTTAGACTATGGCTACACCTTC.

Only a few counts were recorded for this clonotype. The CDR3 DNA reads TGTGCCATCGGCGTGGGGCGGGGTACGCAGTATTTT. Its protein is CAIGVGRGTQYF. The chain joins TRBV15 to TRBJ2-3, with a weak D call TRBD2 (6 bases). The V end was cut by 10 bases, the J end by 8 bases, with 16 bases between. This CDR3 comprises 12 residues. CDR1 and CDR2 (germline): LNHNV, YYDKDF (reference sequence).

This clonotype was detected only a few times. J is TRBJ2-1 and V is TRBV6-9; 8 bases are a match to TRBD2. V was pared by 0 bases and J by 4 bases, with 8 bases of the junction left unmatched. The germline CDR1 and CDR2 sequences are MNHGY and SVAAGI. This CDR3 is 17 amino acids long. The CDR3 sequence is CASSYSSGRAPYNEQFF. The CDR3 region has the DNA TGTGCCAGCAGTTATTCGTCCGGGAGGGCCCCTTACAATGAGCAGTTCTTC.

This clonotype was seen at least ten times. The genes are TRBV6-1 and TRBJ2-2, with D unclear. The V gene lost 6 bases and the J gene lost 2 bases, with 13 bases spanning the gap. The CDR3 spans 15 residues. Per the germline V gene, CDR1 is MNHNS and CDR2 is SASEGT. This CDR3 is CASSSRRINTGELFF. The CDR3 DNA is TGTGCCAGCAGCTCCCGGCGTATAAACACCGGGGAGCTGTTTTTT.

V gene TRBV4-1 combines with J gene TRBJ2-4, with D tentatively TRBD1 (5 bases). Between the trimmed V and J ends, which lost 2 bases and 0 bases, there was a span of 8 bases. The CDR3 spans 15 residues. Germline V gene sequence: CDR1 MGHRA, CDR2 YSYEKL. This chain's CDR3 is CASSQPTGAKNIQYF. For the CDR3, the DNA is TGCGCCAGCAGCCAACCCACAGGAGCCAAAAACATTCAGTACTTC.

The sample holds a few counts of this clonotype. J is TRBJ1-2 and V is TRBV5-5; D may be TRBD1 (5 bases). The germline CDR1 and CDR2 sequences are SGHKS and YYEKEE (reference sequence). The length of the CDR3 is 15 residues. The V end lost 6 bases, the J end lost 8 bases, and 23 bases lay between the germline ends. The CDR3 spells CASTEPQRRGLGYTF. The CDR3 bases are TGTGCCAGCACCGAGCCCCAGCGGCGGGGACTCGGCTACACCTTC.

This clonotype was seen many times. This sequence joins TRBV24-1 and TRBJ2-3; no reliable D call. V was cut by 8 bases and J by 2 bases, with 10 bases left in between. CDR3 length: 13 amino acids. Germline CDR1 is KGHDR and CDR2 is SFDVKD. The CDR3 loop reads CATMAEFTDTQYF. The CDR3 nucleotides read TGTGCCACCATGGCAGAATTCACAGATACGCAGTATTTT.

This clonotype was seen more than once but under ten times. The chain has TRBV9 and TRBJ2-1; the D gene is possibly TRBD1 (5 bases). The CDR3 contains 15 residues. V was trimmed by 0 bases and J by 7 bases, leaving 14 bases between them. Germline V lookup: CDR1 SGDLS, CDR2 YYNGEE. CDR3 amino acids: CASSVEGSIMNEQFF. The CDR3 DNA reads as TGTGCCAGCAGCGTAGAGGGGTCGATAATGAATGAGCAGTTCTTC.

This clonotype was recorded at least ten times. V and J are TRBV9 and TRBJ2-3; a weak D match, TRBD2 (6 bases). Trimming pared 1 base from V and 4 bases from J, leaving 16 bases between. Germline loops: CDR1 SGDLS, CDR2 YYNGEE. The CDR3 totals 16 residues. The CDR3 sequence: CASSVRVGRGSDTQYF. The CDR3 region has the DNA TGTGCCAGCAGCGTACGAGTCGGGCGGGGTTCAGATACGCAGTATTTT.

This clonotype was counted many times. The chain links TRBV20-1 to TRBJ2-7; 11 bases match TRBD2. Germline CDR1 is DFQATT and CDR2 is SNEGSKA (reference sequence). This CDR3 is built from 15 residues. J gave up 2 bases and V 3 bases, and 6 bases lay outside the gene matches. The CDR3 reads CSARILAGGPYEQYF. The CDR3, as DNA: TGCAGTGCTAGGATCTTAGCGGGAGGGCCCTACGAGCAGTACTTC.

The chain has TRBV20-1 and TRBJ2-5; no definite D call. Trimming left V 5 bases short and J 2 bases short, with 12 bases between. The CDR3 is 13 amino acids. Germline V gene data show CDR1 as DFQATT and CDR2 as SNEGSKA (reference sequence). CDR3 sequence (DNA): TGCAGTGCTCTCCCTGGCAGACAAGAGACCCAGTACTTC. It codes for CSALPGRQETQYF.

At least ten counts were recorded for this clonotype. The chain employs TRBV5-1 and TRBJ1-6, with 8 bases matching TRBD1. The V segment lost 4 bases and the J segment 3 bases; nucleotides outside the gene matches: 18. The germline CDR1 and CDR2 sequences are SGHRS and YFSETQ. This CDR3 spans 20 amino acids. The CDR3 DNA reads as TGCGCCAGCAGCCCCCACTTTGGGACAGGAGACAACCTCTATAATTCACCCCTCCACTTT. As protein: CASSPHFGTGDNLYNSPLHF.

This clonotype was recorded at least ten times. The rearrangement uses TRBV28 and TRBJ1-5; D possibly corresponds to TRBD1 (5 bases). The CDR3 length is 14 residues. Trimming took off 4 bases at V and 11 bases at J, with 18 bases between the two ends. CDR1 is MDHEN and CDR2 is SYDVKM in the germline V gene. CDR3 residues: CASSSLREGRAQHF. DNA of the CDR3: TGTGCCAGCAGTTCGTTGCGGGAGGGCAGGGCCCAGCATTTT.

This clonotype was counted at least ten times. The gene calls are TRBV5-1 and TRBJ2-5; 7 nucleotides match TRBD1. The CDR3 sequence is 14 residues long. The V gene end was trimmed by 3 bases and the J gene end by 4 bases; junction bases not matched to a gene: 6. Looked up from germline, CDR1 is SGHRS and CDR2 is YFSETQ. CDR3 in amino acids: CASSSGQAAETQYF. In DNA, the CDR3 is TGCGCCAGCAGCTCAGGACAGGCGGCAGAGACCCAGTACTTC.

This clonotype was observed at least ten times. This chain links TRBV4-1 with TRBJ2-1; D gene uncertain. Germline CDR1 MGHRA, CDR2 YSYEKL. The germline V and J ends were trimmed by 4 bases and 0 bases, with 13 bases remaining between them. The CDR3 is 16 amino acids. CDR3 region: CASSPRLASSYNEQFF. The CDR3 DNA reads TGCGCCAGCAGCCCCCGATTGGCAAGCTCCTACAATGAGCAGTTCTTC.

The rearrangement uses TRBV20-1 and TRBJ2-2; TRBD2 agrees at 9 bases. Germline CDR1 reads DFQATT; CDR2 reads SNEGSKA (reference sequence). CDR3 length equals 19 residues. The trim removed 3 bases at V and 6 bases at J, leaving 20 bases unmatched. The CDR3 DNA reads TGCAGTGCTAGCCCTGGAGGGCGACTAGCGGCCCTCTTAGCCGGGGAGCTGTTTTTT. Protein: CSASPGGRLAALLAGELFF.

This clonotype was picked up a small number of times. V gene TRBV20-1 combines with J gene TRBJ1-6; 7 bases are a match to TRBD1. The V gene's germline CDR1 is DFQATT and CDR2 SNEGSKA (reference sequence). The V gene end was trimmed by 2 bases and the J gene end by 9 bases; junction bases not matched to a gene: 7. The CDR3 runs 14 residues. The CDR3 DNA is TGCAGTGCTAGACCCGGACAGGCGGGTTCACCCCTCCACTTT. This translates into CSARPGQAGSPLHF.

J is TRBJ2-1 and V is TRBV3-1; D call uncertain. CDR3 length: 17 amino acids. V lost 3 bases and J lost 8, with 23 bases in between. Germline loops: CDR1 LGHDT, CDR2 YNNKEL (reference sequence). In DNA, the CDR3 is TGTGCCAGCAGCCATACTCCGGGCCCCCAGAGGTCATATGAGCAGTTCTTC. Translating it yields CASSHTPGPQRSYEQFF.

The chain couples TRBV7-9 to TRBJ2-3; D call uncertain. The germline V gene encodes CDR1 SEHNR and CDR2 FQNEAQ (reference sequence). The CDR3 runs 16 residues. Trimming removed 5 bases from V and 2 bases from J, with 17 bases in between. The CDR3 loop reads CASSHLGPQITDTQYF. CDR3 sequence (DNA): TGTGCCAGCAGCCACCTAGGCCCCCAAATCACAGATACGCAGTATTTT. Combining the CDR3 with reference TRBV7-9 and TRBJ2-3 gives the whole variable domain DTGVSQNPRHKITKRGQNVTFRCDPISEHNRLYWYRQTLGQGPEFLTYFQNEAQLEKSRLLSDRFSAERPKGSFSTLEIQRTEQGDSAMYLCASSHLGPQITDTQYFGPGTRLTVL.

This clonotype was counted between two and nine times. The rearrangement joins TRBV7-2 to TRBJ1-3; D unclear. V was pared by 2 bases and J by 8 bases, with 13 bases between. The CDR3 covers 14 residues. From germline, CDR1 is SGHTA and CDR2 FQGNSA. Here the CDR3 reads CASSLRSVTDTIYF. The CDR3 DNA reads as TGTGCCAGCAGCTTAAGATCCGTCACAGACACCATATATTTT.

This clonotype appeared many times. The CDR3 coding sequence is TGCAGCGATCGGACAGGGAGGGACTATGGCTACACCTTC. Encoded protein: CSDRTGRDYGYTF. This chain joins TRBV29-1 and TRBJ1-2; the match to TRBD1 covers 8 bases. The CDR3 is 13 amino acids. Germline-derived CDR1 and CDR2 are SQVTM and ANQGSEA. J lost 3 bases, V lost 7 bases, and 7 bases had no gene match.